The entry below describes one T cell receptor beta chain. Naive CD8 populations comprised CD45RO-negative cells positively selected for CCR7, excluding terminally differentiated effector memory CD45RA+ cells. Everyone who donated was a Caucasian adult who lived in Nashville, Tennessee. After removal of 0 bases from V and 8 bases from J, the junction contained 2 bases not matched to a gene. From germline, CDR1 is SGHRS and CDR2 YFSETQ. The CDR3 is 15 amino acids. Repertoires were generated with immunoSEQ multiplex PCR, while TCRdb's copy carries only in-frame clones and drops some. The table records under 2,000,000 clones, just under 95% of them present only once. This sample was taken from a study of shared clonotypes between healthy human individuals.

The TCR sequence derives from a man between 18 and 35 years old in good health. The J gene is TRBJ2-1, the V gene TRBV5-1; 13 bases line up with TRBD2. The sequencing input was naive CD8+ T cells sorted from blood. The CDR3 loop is CASSLGLAGGHEQFF. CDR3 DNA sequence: TGCGCCAGCAGCTTGGGACTAGCGGGAGGCCATGAGCAGTTCTTC.